Listed below are T cell receptor beta chains from one sample, sequenced in a study of shared clonotypes between healthy human individuals. The table came from immunoSEQ multiplex PCR; TCRdb's copy has only in-frame clones and leaves some out. The profile shows around 2,000,000 clones, roughly 96% of them singletons. Material for sequencing was naive CD4+ T cells sorted from blood. These receptors all come from a young man in good health. Each CDR3 is given with its conserved first and last residue. Each record gives: D gene, J gene, clone size, V gene, CDR3 protein, CDR3 DNA. D genes are given only for firm matches. Only some rows state a clone size, as once, few, many or a class for expanded clones.

.,TRBJ2-7,.,TRBV5-1,CASSIDIYEQYF,TGCGCCAGCAGCATTGACATCTACGAGCAGTACTTC
TRBD2,TRBJ2-7,.,TRBV5-1,CASSSVAGAYEQYF,TGCGCCAGCAGCTCCGTAGCGGGGGCCTACGAGCAGTACTTC
.,TRBJ2-2,.,TRBV5-6,CASSYRQVLTGELFF,TGTGCCAGCAGCTACCGACAGGTTCTAACCGGGGAGCTGTTTTTT
.,TRBJ2-7,.,TRBV13,CASSFGGTYEQYF,TGTGCCAGCAGCTTTGGGGGAACCTACGAGCAGTACTTC
TRBD1,TRBJ1-6,once,TRBV28,CASSFLQGTSPLHF,TGTGCCAGCAGTTTTTTACAGGGGACTTCACCCCTCCACTTT
.,TRBJ1-1,.,TRBV15,CATSPIGDFTEAFF,TGTGCCACCAGTCCTATAGGGGACTTCACTGAAGCTTTCTTT
.,TRBJ2-7,.,TRBV7-9,CASSFTGSGEQYF,TGTGCCAGCAGCTTTACAGGGTCTGGAGAGCAGTACTTC
.,TRBJ1-6,many,TRBV5-1,CASSLGRDKYNSPLHF,TGCGCCAGCAGCTTGGGGCGGGACAAGTATAATTCACCCCTCCACTTT
.,TRBJ2-7,once,TRBV5-6,CASSLRPLGSYEQYF,TGTGCCAGCAGCTTGCGTCCCTTAGGTAGCTACGAGCAGTACTTC
TRBD1,TRBJ2-7,.,TRBV4-3,CASSQDSGQRIYEQYF,TGCGCCAGCAGCCAAGATTCGGGACAGAGAATCTACGAGCAGTACTTC
.,TRBJ2-7,once,TRBV19,CARIYEQYF,TGTGCCAGAATATACGAGCAGTACTTC
.,TRBJ1-6,.,TRBV5-1,CASSLVGPEVGSPLHF,TGCGCCAGCAGCTTGGTTGGGCCCGAGGTAGGGTCACCCCTCCACTTT
TRBD1,TRBJ1-6,.,TRBV6-5,CATTGESYNSPLHF,TGTGCCACCACAGGGGAATCCTATAATTCACCCCTCCACTTT
.,TRBJ1-1,.,TRBV18,CASSAGMNTEAFF,TGTGCCAGCTCAGCGGGGATGAACACTGAAGCTTTCTTT
TRBD1,TRBJ2-2,.,TRBV18,CASSPAGTGVTGELFF,TGTGCCAGCTCACCCGCCGGGACAGGGGTCACCGGGGAGCTGTTTTTT
.,TRBJ2-5,.,TRBV5-6,CASHGSGSKETQYF,TGTGCCAGCCACGGCTCAGGGAGCAAAGAGACCCAGTACTTC
TRBD1,TRBJ2-7,.,TRBV10-3,CAISESRDRGNEQYF,TGTGCCATCAGTGAGTCCCGGGACAGGGGCAACGAGCAGTACTTC
TRBD2,TRBJ2-3,.,TRBV7-2,CASTPGGQDTQYF,TGTGCCAGCACCCCGGGGGGGCAGGATACGCAGTATTTT
.,TRBJ1-5,.,TRBV5-1,CASSLEAPGQPQHF,TGCGCCAGCAGCTTGGAGGCCCCTGGACAGCCCCAGCATTTT
TRBD1,TRBJ1-1,once,TRBV5-1,CASSLGWGARTGTEAFF,TGCGCCAGCAGCTTGGGCTGGGGTGCACGGACAGGGACTGAAGCTTTCTTT
.,TRBJ1-2,.,TRBV5-4,CASSLETGLNYGYTF,TGTGCCAGCAGCTTGGAGACAGGACTTAACTATGGCTACACCTTC
.,TRBJ1-4,.,TRBV9,CASSSPRASSATNEKLFF,TGTGCCAGCAGCTCCCCCAGGGCCAGTTCTGCAACTAATGAAAAACTGTTTTTT
.,TRBJ2-2,.,TRBV6-5,CASSLIGVRAGELFF,TGTGCCAGTTCCCTCATAGGGGTCCGGGCCGGGGAGCTGTTTTTT
.,TRBJ1-6,.,TRBV30,CAWRDEPAYNSPLHF,TGTGCCTGGCGCGACGAGCCAGCATATAATTCACCCCTCCACTTT
TRBD1,TRBJ1-2,.,TRBV6-5,CASSRGTGGDYGYTF,TGTGCCAGCAGTCGCGGGACAGGGGGAGATTATGGCTACACCTTC
.,TRBJ1-3,once,TRBV30,CAWSVGTSGNTIYF,TGTGCCTGGAGTGTAGGTACCTCTGGAAACACCATATATTTT
.,TRBJ2-7,once,TRBV21-1,CASSILPGQGSRYEQYF,TGTGCCAGCAGTATACTACCGGGACAGGGGTCTAGGTACGAGCAGTACTTC